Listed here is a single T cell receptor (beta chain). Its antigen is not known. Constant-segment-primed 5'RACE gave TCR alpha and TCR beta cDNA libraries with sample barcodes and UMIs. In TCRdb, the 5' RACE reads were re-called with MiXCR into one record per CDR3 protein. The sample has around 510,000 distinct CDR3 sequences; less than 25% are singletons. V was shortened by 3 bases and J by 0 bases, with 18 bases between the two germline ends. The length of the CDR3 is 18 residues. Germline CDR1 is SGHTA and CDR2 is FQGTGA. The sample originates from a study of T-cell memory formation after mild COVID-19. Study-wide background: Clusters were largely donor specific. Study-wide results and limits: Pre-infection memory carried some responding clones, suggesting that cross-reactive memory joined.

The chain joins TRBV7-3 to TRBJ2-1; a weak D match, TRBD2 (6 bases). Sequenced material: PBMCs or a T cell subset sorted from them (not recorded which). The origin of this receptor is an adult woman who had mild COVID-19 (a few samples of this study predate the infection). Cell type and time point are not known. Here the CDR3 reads CASSFNGGLGGSYNEQFF. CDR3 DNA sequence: TGTGCCAGCAGCTTTAACGGGGGTCTTGGGGGCTCCTACAATGAGCAGTTCTTC.